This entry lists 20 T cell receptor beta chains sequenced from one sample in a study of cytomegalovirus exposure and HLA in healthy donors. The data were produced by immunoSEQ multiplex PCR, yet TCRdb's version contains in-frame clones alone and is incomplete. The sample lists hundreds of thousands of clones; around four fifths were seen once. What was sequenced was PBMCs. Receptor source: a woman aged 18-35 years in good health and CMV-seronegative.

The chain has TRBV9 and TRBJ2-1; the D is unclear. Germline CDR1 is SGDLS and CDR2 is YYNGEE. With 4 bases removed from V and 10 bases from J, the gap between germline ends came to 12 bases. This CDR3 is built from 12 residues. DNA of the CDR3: TGTGCCAGCAGCCCCAGTCTCCGAGAGCAGTTCTTC. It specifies CASSPSLREQFF. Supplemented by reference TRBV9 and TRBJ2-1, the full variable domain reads DSGVTQTPKHLITATGQRVTLRCSPRSGDLSVYWYQQSLDQGLQFLIQYYNGEERAKGNILERFSAQQFPDLHSELNLSSLELGDSALYFCASSPSLREQFFGPGTRLTVL.

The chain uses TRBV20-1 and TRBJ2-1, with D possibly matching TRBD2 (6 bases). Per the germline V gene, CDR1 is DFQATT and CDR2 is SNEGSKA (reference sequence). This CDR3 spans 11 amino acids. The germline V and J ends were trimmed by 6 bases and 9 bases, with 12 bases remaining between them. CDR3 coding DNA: TGCAGTGCCCTGAGAGCGGGTGAGCAGTTCTTC. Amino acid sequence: CSALRAGEQFF.

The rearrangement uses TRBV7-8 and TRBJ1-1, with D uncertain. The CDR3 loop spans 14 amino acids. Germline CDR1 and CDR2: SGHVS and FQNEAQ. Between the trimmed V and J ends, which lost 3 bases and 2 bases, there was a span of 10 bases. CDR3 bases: TGTGCCAGCAGCTTGGATCTTCTCAACACTGAAGCTTTCTTT. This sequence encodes CASSLDLLNTEAFF.

The CDR3 reads CASSAYGTATEAFF. For the CDR3, the DNA is TGTGCCAGCAGCGCATACGGGACCGCCACTGAAGCTTTCTTT. The rearrangement joins TRBV6-1 to TRBJ1-1; possibly TRBD1 for D (5 bases). Per germline, CDR1 MNHNS and CDR2 SASEGT. The CDR3 runs to 14 residues. V gave up 6 bases and J gave up 4 bases, with 15 bases separating them.

The CDR3 DNA reads as TGTGCCAGCTCCCGGACAGGAGCCTACGAGCAGTACTTC. It specifies CASSRTGAYEQYF. The chain employs TRBV27 and TRBJ2-7; TRBD1 matches at 7 bases. Trimming took 8 bases from V and 2 from J; bases not matched to a gene: 6. The V gene's germline CDR1 is MNHEY and CDR2 SMNVEV (reference sequence). The CDR3 is 13 residues long.

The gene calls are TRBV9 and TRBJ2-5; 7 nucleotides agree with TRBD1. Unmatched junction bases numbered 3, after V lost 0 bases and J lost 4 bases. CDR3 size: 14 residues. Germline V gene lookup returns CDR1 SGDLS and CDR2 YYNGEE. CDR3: CASSVAGTVETQYF. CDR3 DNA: TGTGCCAGCAGCGTAGCCGGGACAGTAGAGACCCAGTACTTC.

The CDR3 protein is CASRSEPGTSGTGELFF. For the CDR3, the DNA is TGTGCCAGCCGTTCTGAACCCGGAACTAGCGGGACCGGGGAGCTGTTTTTT. The rearrangement links TRBV2 to TRBJ2-2; 9 bases are a match to TRBD2. The CDR3 extends over 17 amino acids. CDR1 SNHLY and CDR2 FYNNEI come from the germline V gene. V shed 8 bases, J shed 5 bases, and the junction held 15 bases outside the gene matches. Full variable domain (missing parts from reference TRBV2 and TRBJ2-2): EPEVTQTPSHQVTQMGQEVILRCVPISNHLYFYWYRQILGQKVEFLVSFYNNEISEKSEIFDDQFSVERPDGSNFTLKIRSTKLEDSAMYFCASRSEPGTSGTGELFFGEGSRLTVL.

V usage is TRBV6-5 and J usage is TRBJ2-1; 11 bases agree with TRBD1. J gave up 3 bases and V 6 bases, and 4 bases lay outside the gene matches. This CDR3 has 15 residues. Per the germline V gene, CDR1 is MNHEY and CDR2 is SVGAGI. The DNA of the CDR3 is TGTGCCAGCAGCTCCGGGACAGGGGGCTACAATGAGCAGTTCTTC. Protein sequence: CASSSGTGGYNEQFF.

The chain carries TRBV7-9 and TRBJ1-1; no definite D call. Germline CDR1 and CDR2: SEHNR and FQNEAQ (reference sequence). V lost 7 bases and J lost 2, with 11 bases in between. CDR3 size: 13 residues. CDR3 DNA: TGTGCCAGCACCAACACGGTAAACACTGAAGCTTTCTTT. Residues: CASTNTVNTEAFF.

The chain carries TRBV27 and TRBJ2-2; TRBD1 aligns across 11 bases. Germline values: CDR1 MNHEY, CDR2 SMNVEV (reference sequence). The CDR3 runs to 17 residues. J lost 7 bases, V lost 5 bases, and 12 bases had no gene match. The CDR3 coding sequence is TGTGCCAGCAGTCCGCGTCGGACAGGGGGCCTCAGCGGGGAGCTGTTTTTT. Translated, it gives CASSPRRTGGLSGELFF.

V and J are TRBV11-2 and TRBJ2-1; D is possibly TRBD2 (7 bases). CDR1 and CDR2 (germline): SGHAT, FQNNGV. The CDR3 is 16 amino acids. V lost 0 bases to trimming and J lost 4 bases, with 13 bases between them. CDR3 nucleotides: TGTGCCAGCAGCTTAGATCGGGGGGCTAATTACAATGAGCAGTTCTTC. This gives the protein CASSLDRGANYNEQFF. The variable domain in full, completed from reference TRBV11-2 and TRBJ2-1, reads EAGVAQSPRYKIIEKRQSVAFWCNPISGHATLYWYQQILGQGPKLLIQFQNNGVVDDSQLPKDRFSAERLKGVDSTLKIQPAKLEDSAVYLCASSLDRGANYNEQFFGPGTRLTVL.

DNA for the CDR3: TGTGCCAGCAGTTCCCCCCGGGACCGCTCCGCTGGCTACACCTTC. Translated, it gives CASSSPRDRSAGYTF. The chain carries TRBV6-5 and TRBJ1-2, with D tentatively TRBD1 (5 bases). V lost 4 bases and J lost 7, with 19 bases in between. The CDR3 contains 15 residues. Germline V gives CDR1 MNHEY, CDR2 SVGAGI.

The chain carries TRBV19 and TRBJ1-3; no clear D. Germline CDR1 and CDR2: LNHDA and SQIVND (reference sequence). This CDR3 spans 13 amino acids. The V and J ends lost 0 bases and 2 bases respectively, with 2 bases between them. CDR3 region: CASSIDAGNTIYF. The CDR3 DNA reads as TGTGCCAGTAGTATAGACGCTGGAAACACCATATATTTT.

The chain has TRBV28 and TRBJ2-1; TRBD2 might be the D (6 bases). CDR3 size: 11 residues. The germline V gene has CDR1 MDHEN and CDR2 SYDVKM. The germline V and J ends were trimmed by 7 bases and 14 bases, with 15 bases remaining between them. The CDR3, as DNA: TGTGCCAGCACCTCGGGACTCCGGAAGTTCTTC. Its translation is CASTSGLRKFF.

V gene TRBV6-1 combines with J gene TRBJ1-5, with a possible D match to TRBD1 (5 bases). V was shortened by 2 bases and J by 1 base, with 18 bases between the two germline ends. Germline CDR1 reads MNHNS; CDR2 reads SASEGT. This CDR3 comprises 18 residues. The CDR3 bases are TGTGCCAGCAGTGAAATAGCACAGGACGTTATCAGCAATCAGCCCCAGCATTTT. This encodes CASSEIAQDVISNQPQHF.

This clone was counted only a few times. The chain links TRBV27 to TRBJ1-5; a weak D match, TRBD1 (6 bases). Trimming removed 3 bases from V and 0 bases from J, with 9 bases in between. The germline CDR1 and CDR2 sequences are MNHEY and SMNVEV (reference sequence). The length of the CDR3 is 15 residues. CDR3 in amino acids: CASSFAGASNQPQHF. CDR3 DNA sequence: TGTGCCAGCAGTTTTGCGGGGGCTAGCAATCAGCCCCAGCATTTT.

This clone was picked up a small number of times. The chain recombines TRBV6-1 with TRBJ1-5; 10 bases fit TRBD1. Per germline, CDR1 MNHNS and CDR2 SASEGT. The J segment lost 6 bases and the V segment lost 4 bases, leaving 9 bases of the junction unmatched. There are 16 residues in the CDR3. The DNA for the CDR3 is TGTGCCAGCAGTGTAAGACAGGGGGCAGGTAGTCAGCCCCAGCATTTT. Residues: CASSVRQGAGSQPQHF.

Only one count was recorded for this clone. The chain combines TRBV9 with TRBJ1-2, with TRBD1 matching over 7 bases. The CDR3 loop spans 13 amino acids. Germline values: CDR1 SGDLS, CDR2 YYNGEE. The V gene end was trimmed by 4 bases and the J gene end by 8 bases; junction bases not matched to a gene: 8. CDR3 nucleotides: TGTGCCAGCAGCCTAGGGTGGACAGGCGGCTACACCTTC. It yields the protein CASSLGWTGGYTF.

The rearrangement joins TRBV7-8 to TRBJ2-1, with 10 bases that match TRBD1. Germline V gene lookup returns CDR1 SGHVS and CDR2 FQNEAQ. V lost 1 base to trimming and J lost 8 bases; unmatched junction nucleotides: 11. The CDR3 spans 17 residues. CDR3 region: CASSLDRSLGQGDEQFF. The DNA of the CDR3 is TGTGCCAGCAGCTTAGATAGGTCGTTAGGACAGGGGGATGAGCAGTTCTTC.

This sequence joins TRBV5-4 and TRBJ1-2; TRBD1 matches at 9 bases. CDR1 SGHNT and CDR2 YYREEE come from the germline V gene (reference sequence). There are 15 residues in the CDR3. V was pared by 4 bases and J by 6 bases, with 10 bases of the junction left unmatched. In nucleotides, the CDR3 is TGTGCCAGCAGCGCCCGGGACAGGGTTCGGAATGGCTACACCTTC. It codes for CASSARDRVRNGYTF.